This entry lists 16 T cell receptor beta chains sequenced from one sample in a study of blood T cell repertoires in COVID-19. Generated by immunoSEQ multiplex PCR, the TCRdb table keeps only in-frame clones and is missing some. The table lists 150,000 to 200,000 clones, about nine tenths of them singletons, with under 30% in the top ten. Sequences were obtained from peripheral blood. Source of these receptors: a man aged 55-75 years with acute or convalescent COVID-19.

The chain joins TRBV27 to TRBJ2-1; 8 bases are a match to TRBD1. The CDR3 has 14 residues. J was trimmed by 7 bases and V by 3 bases; bases with no gene match: 5. Germline V gives CDR1 MNHEY, CDR2 SMNVEV (reference sequence). The CDR3 spells CASSFEDRANEQFF. The CDR3 DNA reads as TGTGCCAGCAGTTTCGAGGACAGGGCAAATGAGCAGTTCTTC.

J is TRBJ1-5 and V is TRBV27, with D unclear. This CDR3 is 14 amino acids long. CDR1 is MNHEY and CDR2 is SMNVEV in the germline V gene (reference sequence). With 4 bases removed from V and 1 base from J, the gap between germline ends came to 8 bases. CDR3 sequence: CASSSLKSNQPQHF. DNA for the CDR3: TGTGCCAGCAGTTCCTTAAAAAGCAATCAGCCCCAGCATTTT.

The chain carries TRBV11-2 and TRBJ2-5; tentatively, D is TRBD1 (5 bases). The V gene lost 3 bases and the J gene lost 7 bases, with 12 bases spanning the gap. The germline gives CDR1 SGHAT, CDR2 FQNNGV. The CDR3 contains 13 residues. The CDR3 DNA is TGTGCCAGCAGCTTGGGGCGTCCTGGGACCCAGTACTTC. Protein: CASSLGRPGTQYF.

The genes are TRBV5-5 and TRBJ1-6; TRBD1 agrees at 7 bases. The V and J ends lost 3 bases and 7 bases, in that order; junction bases with no gene match: 7. This CDR3 contains 15 residues. Germline assignment: CDR1 SGHKS and CDR2 YYEKEE (reference sequence). The CDR3 region is CASSYGTVPNSPLHF. The DNA of the CDR3 is TGTGCCAGCAGCTACGGGACAGTTCCGAATTCACCCCTCCACTTT.

The chain combines TRBV5-1 with TRBJ2-7; D unresolved. V lost 0 bases and J 3 bases, leaving 10 bases between the germline ends. The CDR3 contains 14 residues. Per germline, CDR1 SGHRS and CDR2 YFSETQ. The CDR3 reads CASSLGASGYEQYF. The CDR3 nucleotides read TGCGCCAGCAGCTTGGGCGCCTCGGGCTACGAGCAGTACTTC.

The chain joins TRBV10-2 to TRBJ2-3, with 13 bases matching TRBD2. CDR1 is WSHSY, CDR2 SAAADI, per germline. V shed 1 base and J 2 bases; nucleotides not matched to a gene: 3. This CDR3 has 17 residues. The chain's CDR3 is CASSELGLAGLTDTQYF. DNA for the CDR3: TGCGCCAGCAGTGAGTTGGGACTAGCGGGACTCACAGATACGCAGTATTTT.

The V and J genes are TRBV7-2 and TRBJ2-3, with a tentative D call TRBD2 (6 bases). CDR3 length: 15 residues. Germline V CDR1 and CDR2: SGHTA, FQGNSA. The V gene lost 2 bases and the J gene lost 2 bases, with 11 bases spanning the gap. The CDR3 DNA is TGTGCCAGCAGCTTAATGGCGGGGCCCACAGATACGCAGTATTTT. Translating it yields CASSLMAGPTDTQYF.

V and J are TRBV6-2 or TRBV6-3 and TRBJ1-2; 7 nucleotides align to TRBD1. The CDR3 spans 13 residues. Looked up from germline, CDR1 is MNHEY and CDR2 is SVGEGT. The trim removed 4 bases at V and 8 bases at J, leaving 7 bases unmatched. CDR3 DNA sequence: TGTGCCAGCAGTTCAACAGGGGTAAGCGGCTACACCTTC. Its translation: CASSSTGVSGYTF.

The chain couples TRBV25-1 to TRBJ1-2; 11 nucleotides align to TRBD1. J gave up 6 bases and V 4 bases, and 10 bases lay outside the gene matches. This CDR3 has 16 amino acids. The V gene's germline CDR1 is MGHDK and CDR2 SYGVNS. This CDR3 reads CASSAAGQGARNGYTF. Here the CDR3 DNA reads TGTGCCAGCAGTGCTGCCGGACAGGGGGCGCGTAATGGCTACACCTTC.

For the CDR3, the DNA is TGTGCCAGCAGCCCCCCGGGACACTTTTATGGCTACACCTTC. Translating gives CASSPPGHFYGYTF. This sequence joins TRBV7-9 and TRBJ1-2; D is perhaps TRBD1 (6 bases). The ends were cut back, 5 bases at V and 5 bases at J, with 15 bases in the middle. This CDR3 has 14 amino acids. Looked up from germline, CDR1 is SEHNR and CDR2 is FQNEAQ (reference sequence). The variable domain in full, with the rest retrieved from reference TRBV7-9 and TRBJ1-2, is DTGVSQNPRHKITKRGQNVTFRCDPISEHNRLYWYRQTLGQGPEFLTYFQNEAQLEKSRLLSDRFSAERPKGSFSTLEIQRTEQGDSAMYLCASSPPGHFYGYTFGSGTRLTVV.

V gene TRBV7-8 combines with J gene TRBJ2-2, with TRBD1 matching 7 bases. The CDR3 has 15 amino acids. The germline V gene has CDR1 SGHVS and CDR2 FQNEAQ. J lost 3 bases, V lost 5 bases, and 6 bases had no gene match. CDR3: CASSPWTGDTGELFF. The CDR3 DNA is TGTGCCAGCAGCCCCTGGACAGGCGACACCGGGGAGCTGTTTTTT. Together with reference TRBV7-8 and TRBJ2-2, the CDR3 gives the full variable domain: GAGVSQSPRYKVAKRGQDVALRCDPISGHVSLFWYQQALGQGPEFLTYFQNEAQLDKSGLPSDRFFAERPEGSVSTLKIQRTQQEDSAVYLCASSPWTGDTGELFFGEGSRLTVL.

The rearrangement uses TRBV3-1 (or the pseudogene TRBV3-2) and TRBJ1-5; TRBD1 matches at 9 bases. V dropped 3 bases and J dropped 5; count of bases not matched to a gene: 2. This CDR3 has 14 residues. Germline V gives CDR1 LGHDT, CDR2 YNNKEL (reference sequence). CDR3 protein: CASSQGQGYQPQHF. The DNA for the CDR3 is TGTGCCAGCAGCCAGGGACAGGGCTATCAGCCCCAGCATTTT.

This chain connects TRBV9 to TRBJ2-3; TRBD2 aligns across 7 bases. The CDR3 sequence is 18 residues long. Unmatched junction bases numbered 14, after V lost 4 bases and J lost 0 bases. CDR1 is SGDLS and CDR2 is YYNGEE in the germline V gene. The CDR3 reads CASSPGRSGATSTDTQYF. CDR3 sequence (DNA): TGTGCCAGCAGCCCGGGGCGGAGCGGGGCAACTAGCACAGATACGCAGTATTTT. Drawing the rest from reference TRBV9 and TRBJ2-3, the complete variable domain is DSGVTQTPKHLITATGQRVTLRCSPRSGDLSVYWYQQSLDQGLQFLIQYYNGEERAKGNILERFSAQQFPDLHSELNLSSLELGDSALYFCASSPGRSGATSTDTQYFGPGTRLTVL.

The rearrangement links TRBV16 to TRBJ1-5, with 8 positions matching TRBD1. CDR3 length: 13 residues. Trimming removed 5 bases from V and 7 bases from J; junction bases left unmatched: 4. Germline V gene sequence: CDR1 KGHSY, CDR2 FQNENV. The chain's CDR3 is CASSLDRDQPQHF. In DNA, the CDR3 is TGTGCCAGCAGCTTGGACAGGGACCAGCCCCAGCATTTT.

The chain employs TRBV27 and TRBJ2-7; the match to TRBD1 covers 9 bases. V lost 7 bases, J lost 1 base, and 11 bases stayed unmatched. This CDR3 contains 16 residues. Germline-derived CDR1 and CDR2 are MNHEY and SMNVEV (reference sequence). Here the CDR3 reads CASKSLAGTGSYEQYV. The CDR3 DNA reads TGTGCCAGCAAGTCACTCGCCGGGACAGGGTCCTACGAGCAGTACGTC.

This chain uses TRBV9 with TRBJ2-5; 9 bases agree with TRBD1. J was trimmed by 2 bases and V by 1 base; bases with no gene match: 6. The CDR3 has 16 amino acids. Per the germline V gene, CDR1 is SGDLS and CDR2 is YYNGEE. The DNA of the CDR3 is TGTGCCAGCAGCGTACTGACAGGGGGTTTTCAAGAGACCCAGTACTTC. Translating it yields CASSVLTGGFQETQYF.